At least ten counts were recorded for the clone carrying this T cell receptor (beta chain). What it recognizes is unknown. This record comes from a study of T cells in Graves' hyperthyroidism and ophthalmopathy. For the study at large: Once the initial diagnosis was made, peripheral blood was obtained before any treatment. Study findings and constraints: Researchers found most expanded thyroid clonotypes above 0.001 in blood as well.

It was RNA transcripts that yielded the amplified TCR beta CDR3 regions. First-round RT-PCR of the TCR CDR3 relied on the HTBI primer set. One entry per CDR3 protein results from TCRdb running MiXCR on the multiplex PCR reads. The sample holds a few hundred thousand distinct CDR3 sequences, 15% to 19% seen once. The junction had 9 bases not matched to a gene; V was cut back by 5 bases and J by 7 bases. Per the germline V gene, CDR1 is SEHNR and CDR2 is FQNEAQ (reference sequence). The CDR3 is made up of 14 amino acids. Hyperthyroidism patients were newly diagnosed, had disease duration under 2 months, and were aged 18 to 65 years. Isolation of PBMCs was performed on roughly 9 ml fresh peripheral blood.

This TCR came from a woman aged 18-29 years with Graves' hyperthyroidism. The chain employs TRBV7-9 and TRBJ1-2, with 8 bases identical to TRBD1. What was sequenced was blood. In nucleotides, the CDR3 is TGTGCCAGCAGCCCTGGACAGGGAGGGGGTGGCTACACCTTC. It yields the protein CASSPGQGGGGYTF.